This TCR beta chain was sequenced during a study of post-analysis software for immune sequencing data. Study observations and caveats: The five TRBV segments detected at higher frequency in patients than in controls included TRBV5-6, TRBV5-1 and TRBV20-1.

Regarding this clonotype: Antigen unknown.

Between the trimmed V and J ends, which lost 2 bases and 2 bases, there was a span of 7 bases. Looked up from germline, CDR1 is GTSNPN and CDR2 is SVGIG (reference sequence). CDR3 length equals 13 residues. The library was made from cDNA and included unique molecular identifiers. Via MiXCR, TCRdb re-called the PCR reads, giving one row per CDR3 protein. The sample carries approximately 730,000 distinct CDR3 sequences, 35% to 55% recorded once. The sequenced material came from blood. This chain joins TRBV30 and TRBJ1-5, with D unresolved. The TCR comes from a girl between 5 and 17 years old with multiple sclerosis. Here the CDR3 reads CAWSSGGNQPQHF. The CDR3 region has the DNA TGTGCCTGGAGTTCGGGAGGCAATCAGCCCCAGCATTTT. Filled out from reference TRBV30 and TRBJ1-5, the complete variable domain reads SQTIHQWPATLVQPVGSPLSLECTVEGTSNPNLYWYRQAAGRGLQLLFYSVGIGQISSEVPQNLSASRPQDRQFILSSKKLLLSDSGFYLCAWSSGGNQPQHFGDGTRLSIL.